This is a list of T cell receptor beta chains from one sample in a study of Tregs in tolerant kidney transplant recipients. TCRdb keeps only in-frame clones here, not all; method: immunoSEQ multiplex PCR. The sample shows 45,000 to 55,000 clones, about 90% of them seen only once. This material consisted of CD8+ T cells from blood (PBMCs), taken 24 months after the transplant. Source of these receptors: a human patient who received a combined kidney and bone marrow transplant. Some T cells may arise from the graft donor. The CDR3 runs from the conserved cysteine through the conserved F or W. D genes are given only for firm matches. The size of a clone is reported for some rows only, either as once, few or many, or as a class for expanded clones.

NA,TRBV27,TRBD1,TRBJ2-7,TGTGCCAGCAAACAGGGGCCCTACGAGCAGTACTTC,CASKQGPYEQYF
NA,TRBV7-9,TRBD2,TRBJ2-7,TGTGCCAGCAGCTCCGGGACTAGCGGCTACGAGCAGTACTTC,CASSSGTSGYEQYF
NA,TRBV19,NA,TRBJ2-7,TGTGCCAGTACCCATGGGGCAGGCTACGAGCAGTACTTC,CASTHGAGYEQYF
NA,TRBV27,TRBD2,TRBJ2-7,TGTGCCAGCAGAAAAGGAGCGGGAGGGTTCTACGAGCAGTACTTC,CASRKGAGGFYEQYF
NA,TRBV7-9,TRBD1,TRBJ2-5,TGTGCCAGCAGTTCAGGGGGCGAGGAGACCCAGTACTTC,CASSSGGEETQYF
NA,TRBV28,TRBD1,TRBJ2-3,TGTGCCAGCGTACTCTCCCGGGACAGGGGTACAGATACGCAGTATTTT,CASVLSRDRGTDTQYF
NA,TRBV14,NA,TRBJ2-2,TGTGCCAGCAGCCAGGAGACAGTTTTCCTAAACACCGGGGAGCTGTTTTTT,CASSQETVFLNTGELFF
NA,TRBV7-9,NA,TRBJ1-2,TGTGCCAGCAGCTTATGGGCAGGCCCCTACACCTTC,CASSLWAGPYTF
NA,TRBV19,TRBD1,TRBJ1-5,TGTGCCAGTAGTATAGAGGGGACAGGTAGCAATCAGCCCCAGCATTTT,CASSIEGTGSNQPQHF
NA,TRBV9,TRBD1,TRBJ1-6,TGTGCCAGCAGCTCCACCGGGACAGGGGATTCCCCCCTCCACTTT,CASSSTGTGDSPLHF
NA,TRBV7-6,NA,TRBJ2-2,TGTGCCAGCAGCTTGAGAGGGAGGACTCGGAACACCGGGGAGCTGTTTTTT,CASSLRGRTRNTGELFF
few,TRBV6-1,NA,TRBJ1-2,TGTGCCAGCATTCGATACATAGAGGAAAGCTATGGCTACACCTTC,CASIRYIEESYGYTF
NA,TRBV29-1,NA,TRBJ2-2,TGCAGCGTTGTCGCGAACACCGGGGAGCTGTTTTTT,CSVVANTGELFF
NA,TRBV4-1,TRBD1,TRBJ2-7,TGCGCCAGCAGCCAAACCACCGGGACAGCCTACGAGCAGTACTTC,CASSQTTGTAYEQYF
NA,TRBV5-1,TRBD1,TRBJ2-5,TGCGCCAGCAGCTTGGAAGGGGGCGGTGAGACCCAGTACTTC,CASSLEGGGETQYF
few,TRBV7-9,NA,TRBJ2-1,TGTGCCAGCAGCCCTCCGGGGGATCGCCGGTACAATGAGCAGTTCTTC,CASSPPGDRRYNEQFF
NA,TRBV5-6,TRBD2,TRBJ2-7,TGTGCCAGCAGCTTGGCAGAGGGGACTAGAGTGTACGAGCAGTACTTC,CASSLAEGTRVYEQYF
NA,TRBV28,NA,TRBJ2-3,TGTGCCAGCAGTCTCGGGACGACTAGGTTCCCAGATACGCAGTATTTT,CASSLGTTRFPDTQYF
NA,TRBV6-5,TRBD2,TRBJ2-1,TGTGCCAGCAGCCAGATAGCGGGTGGTAATGAGCAGTTCTTC,CASSQIAGGNEQFF
few,TRBV12-1,NA,TRBJ2-5,TGTGCCAGCAGCTGCGGACAGGGGAAGGAGACCCAGTACTTC,CASSCGQGKETQYF
NA,TRBV7-8,TRBD1,TRBJ1-5,TGTGCCAGCAGCCCACTACTACTTTCAGACAGGGGTAATCAGCCCCAGCATTTT,CASSPLLLSDRGNQPQHF
NA,TRBV6-1,NA,TRBJ2-5,TGTGCCAGCAGTGAACTTCTCCGGGACACCTTTCAAGAGACCCAGTACTTC,CASSELLRDTFQETQYF
NA,TRBV13,TRBD1,TRBJ2-1,TGTGCCAGCAGCTGGGGACAGGCGCGCCACAATGAGCAGTTCTTC,CASSWGQARHNEQFF
medium-sized,TRBV11-2,NA,TRBJ2-7,TGTGCCAGCAGCTTTGGCCCCTACGAGCAGTACTTC,CASSFGPYEQYF
NA,TRBV6-4,TRBD2,TRBJ2-1,TGTGCCAGCAGTGACTCGACTAGCGGATTCTACAATGAGCAGTTCTTC,CASSDSTSGFYNEQFF
NA,TRBV15,TRBD2,TRBJ2-7,TGTGCCACCAGCGGGGACATGAGCGGGAGATACGAGCAGTACTTC,CATSGDMSGRYEQYF
once,TRBV9,NA,TRBJ1-1,TGTGCCAGCAGCGTAGTGGGCAGGGCGGACACTGAAGCTTTCTTT,CASSVVGRADTEAFF
NA,TRBV4-2,TRBD2,TRBJ2-5,TGTGCCAGCAGCCAAGTCCTTGCTGGACTAGCGGGGGGGCCGTCGGGCCAAGAGACCCAGTACTTC,CASSQVLAGLAGGPSGQETQYF
NA,TRBV30,TRBD1,TRBJ1-5,TGTGCCTGGAGCCTACCCGGGACAGGTCAGCCCCAGCATTTT,CAWSLPGTGQPQHF
NA,TRBV4-1,TRBD2,TRBJ2-3,TGCGCCAGCAGCTTGGGACTAGCGGAAGATACGCAGTATTTT,CASSLGLAEDTQYF
NA,TRBV7-3,TRBD2,TRBJ2-3,TGTGCCAGCAGCATTAGCGGGGGGCTCACAGATACGCAGTATTTT,CASSISGGLTDTQYF
once,TRBV7-6,NA,TRBJ2-2,TGTGCCAGCAGCTTAGGTTCTAGCGCCGGGGAGCTGTTTTTT,CASSLGSSAGELFF
NA,TRBV9,NA,TRBJ2-2,TGTGCCAGCAGCGTTTCCCGGAACAGGGCGAACACCGGGGAGCTGTTTTTT,CASSVSRNRANTGELFF
NA,TRBV7-2,NA,TRBJ2-1,TGTGCCAGCAGCTTAGGAACCAACCGGGACAATGAGCAGTTCTTC,CASSLGTNRDNEQFF
NA,TRBV7-2,NA,TRBJ2-3,TGTGCCAGCAGACAAGGTTTCGGGAGCCCTCACACAGATACGCAGTATTTT,CASRQGFGSPHTDTQYF
NA,TRBV4-3,NA,TRBJ1-4,TGCGCCAGCAGCCAAGATGAGGAAGCAACTAATGAAAAACTGTTTTTT,CASSQDEEATNEKLFF
NA,TRBV19,TRBD2,TRBJ2-2,TGTGCCAGCACTACTAGCGGGGGGTTGATTGGGGAGCTGTTTTTT,CASTTSGGLIGELFF
NA,TRBV12-5,NA,TRBJ2-1,TGTGCTAGTGGTTTGGTCCCAGGGCTTCATTACAATGAGCAGTTCTTC,CASGLVPGLHYNEQFF
once,TRBV28,NA,TRBJ2-7,TGTGCCAGCAGTTTATCAGTGTATATTGAGCAGTACTTC,CASSLSVYIEQYF
NA,TRBV11-2,NA,TRBJ2-3,TGTGCCAGCAGCCCGGTAGCGGCTAGCACAGATACGCAGTATTTT,CASSPVAASTDTQYF
NA,TRBV6-1,TRBD2,TRBJ2-2,TGTGCCAGCAGTGAAGACGGCTTCGGGACTAGCGGGAGTCAAGCTAGGTCGAGCGGGGAGCTGTTTTTT,CASSEDGFGTSGSQARSSGELFF